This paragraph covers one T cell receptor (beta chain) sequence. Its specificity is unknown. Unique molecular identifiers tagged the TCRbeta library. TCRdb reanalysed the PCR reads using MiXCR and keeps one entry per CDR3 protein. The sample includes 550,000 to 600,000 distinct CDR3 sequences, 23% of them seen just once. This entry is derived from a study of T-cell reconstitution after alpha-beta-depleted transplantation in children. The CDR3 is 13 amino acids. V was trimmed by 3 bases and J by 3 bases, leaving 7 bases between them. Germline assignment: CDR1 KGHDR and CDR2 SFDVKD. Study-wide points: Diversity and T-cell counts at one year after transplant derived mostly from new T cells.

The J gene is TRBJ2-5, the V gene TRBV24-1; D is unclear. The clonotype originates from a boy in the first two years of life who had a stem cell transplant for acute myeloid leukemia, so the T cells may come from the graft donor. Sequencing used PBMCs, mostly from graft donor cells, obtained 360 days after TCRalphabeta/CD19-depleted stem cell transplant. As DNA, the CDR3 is TGTGCCACCAGTGATCTCCAGAAAGAGACCCAGTACTTC. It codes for CATSDLQKETQYF.